One sample yielded the 5 T cell receptor beta chains listed below, sequenced in a study of CD8 T cells in ankylosing spondylitis. These receptors are not linked to any known antigen. Study outcomes and limitations: The study identified a TCR beta motif of several highly homologous variants that appeared characteristic of ankylosing spondylitis blood.

TCRdb ran MiXCR on the 5' RACE reads and lists one entry per CDR3 protein. The repertoire holds 100,000 to 150,000 distinct CDR3 sequences, with about 15% as singletons. The sample was blood, either unsorted or a sorted T cell fraction (not recorded which). The receptors here all came from a male donor with ankylosing spondylitis.

This chain uses TRBV3-1 with TRBJ2-7; D assignment may be TRBD1 or TRBD2 (5 bases each). The germline CDR1 and CDR2 sequences are LGHDT and YNNKEL (reference sequence). The CDR3 runs 14 residues. Trimming removed 0 bases at V and 4 bases at J, with 10 bases between. Here the CDR3 reads CASSQDWGKYEQYF. The DNA for the CDR3 is TGTGCCAGCAGCCAAGACTGGGGGAAGTACGAGCAGTACTTC.

This clonotype has only one observation. The J gene is TRBJ2-7, the V gene TRBV9; tentative D call: TRBD2 (6 bases). Looked up from germline, CDR1 is SGDLS and CDR2 is YYNGEE. Between the trimmed V and J ends, which lost 3 bases and 0 bases, there was a span of 13 bases. This CDR3 has 15 amino acids. CDR3 DNA sequence: TGTGCCAGCAGCGCCTCCTCAGCGGGCTCCTACGAGCAGTACTTC. As protein: CASSASSAGSYEQYF.

Only a few counts were recorded for this clonotype. The chain couples TRBV15 to TRBJ1-5; D is uncertain. This CDR3 is built from 14 residues. Deletions cut 4 bases from V and 0 bases from J, with 7 bases between. Germline-derived CDR1 and CDR2 are LNHNV and YYDKDF (reference sequence). DNA of the CDR3: TGTGCCACCAGCAAGTATGGTAGCAATCAGCCCCAGCATTTT. It translates to CATSKYGSNQPQHF.

This clonotype was detected a few times. V gene TRBV27 combines with J gene TRBJ2-7; the match to TRBD1 covers 9 bases. Germline CDR1 and CDR2: MNHEY and SMNVEV (reference sequence). This CDR3 has 16 residues. V trimming: 0 bases; J trimming: 3 bases; junction bases outside the gene matches: 6. The CDR3 reads CASSLSGQGKGYEQYF. The CDR3 bases are TGTGCCAGCAGTTTATCTGGACAGGGGAAAGGCTACGAGCAGTACTTC.

V gene TRBV6-1 combines with J gene TRBJ1-1, with D perhaps matching TRBD1 (6 bases). The germline gives CDR1 MNHNS, CDR2 SASEGT. The CDR3 consists of 12 residues. The V gene lost 7 bases and the J gene lost 5 bases, with 11 bases spanning the gap. This chain's CDR3 is CASKKGGTEAFF. The CDR3 coding sequence is TGTGCCAGCAAAAAAGGGGGGACTGAAGCTTTCTTT.